Presented here are 2 T cell receptor beta chains from one specimen sequenced in a study of cytotoxic CD8 clonotypes in ibrutinib-treated CLL. Sequencing used immunoSEQ multiplex PCR; TCRdb keeps in-frame clones, though not all of them. The sample includes 13,000 to 15,000 clones, roughly 50% of them seen just once. Sample: PBMCs, taken at an approximately 26-month disease-progression time point, from a patient treated with ibrutinib. Receptors were obtained from a human donor with chronic lymphocytic leukemia.

The V and J genes are TRBV5-4 and TRBJ2-7, with D unclear. The germline CDR1 and CDR2 sequences are SGHNT and YYREEE (reference sequence). The CDR3 consists of 15 residues. The germline V and J ends were trimmed by 0 bases and 0 bases, with 10 bases remaining between them. This chain's CDR3 is CASSLGGVNSYEQYF. CDR3 nucleotide sequence: TGTGCCAGCAGCTTGGGAGGTGTCAACTCCTACGAGCAGTACTTC.

V is TRBV29-1 and J is TRBJ1-3, with a tentative D call TRBD1 (6 bases). V lost 7 bases to trimming and J lost 0 bases, with 13 bases between them. The CDR3 loop spans 14 amino acids. Germline V CDR1 and CDR2: SQVTM, ANQGSEA. Here the CDR3 reads CSGGLGGSGNTIYF. The CDR3 region has the DNA TGCAGCGGGGGGCTGGGGGGCTCTGGAAACACCATATATTTT.